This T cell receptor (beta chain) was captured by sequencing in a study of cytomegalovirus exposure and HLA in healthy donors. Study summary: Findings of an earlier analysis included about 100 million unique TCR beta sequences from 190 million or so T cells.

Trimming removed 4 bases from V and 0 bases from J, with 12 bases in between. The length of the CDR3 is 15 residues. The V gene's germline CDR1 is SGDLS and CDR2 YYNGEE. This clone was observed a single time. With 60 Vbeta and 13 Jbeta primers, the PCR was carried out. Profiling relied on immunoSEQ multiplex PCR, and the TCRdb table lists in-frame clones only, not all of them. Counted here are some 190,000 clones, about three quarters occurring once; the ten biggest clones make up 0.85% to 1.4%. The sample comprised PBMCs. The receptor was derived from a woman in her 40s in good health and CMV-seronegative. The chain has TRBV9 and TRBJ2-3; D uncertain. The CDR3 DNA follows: TGTGCCAGCAGCCCCACGAGCTCTAGCACAGATACGCAGTATTTT. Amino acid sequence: CASSPTSSSTDTQYF.